The sequence of this T cell receptor beta chain was determined in a study of T cells after yellow fever vaccination. The CDR3 is made up of 13 amino acids. The germline gives CDR1 KGHSH, CDR2 LQKENI. TCRdb re-analysed the 5' RACE reads in MiXCR, keeping a single row per CDR3 protein. The sample lists about 630,000 distinct CDR3 sequences, 9% to 15% occurring once. This clonotype has ten or more counts. Germline and junction disagree at one end, which may indicate a read error. The input for sequencing was PBMCs, taken on the day of the yellow fever booster vaccination. The chain links TRBV18 to TRBJ2-2, with D hard to call. This receptor was identified in a man in his thirties or forties who received the YFV17D yellow fever vaccine. The chain's CDR3 is CASSPISSGELFF. The CDR3 nucleotides are TGCGCCAGCAGCCCGATCTCGTCCGGGGAGCTGTTTTTT.